A single sample is the source of the 8 T cell receptor beta chains below, sequenced in a study of T cells in Graves' hyperthyroidism and ophthalmopathy. What was amplified from RNA transcripts were TCR beta CDR3 regions. A set of HTBI primers served as the primers for a first-round RT-PCR of the TCR CDR3. TCRdb used MiXCR to reprocess the multiplex PCR reads, holding one entry per CDR3 protein. This table holds 550,000 to 650,000 distinct CDR3 sequences, about 15% found once. The specimen was blood. These TCRs come from a woman aged 25 to 45 with Graves' hyperthyroidism that later progressed to Graves' ophthalmopathy.

Ten or more counts support this clonotype. V and J are TRBV27 and TRBJ2-1; D might be TRBD2 (7 bases). This CDR3 contains 14 residues. Germline assignment: CDR1 MNHEY and CDR2 SMNVEV (reference sequence). V was pared by 7 bases and J by 8 bases, with 18 bases between. CDR3 bases: TGTGCCAGCAACTGGGGGAGGGGGAAAGATGAGCAGTTCTTC. This sequence encodes CASNWGRGKDEQFF.

Many counts were recorded for this clonotype. The chain recombines TRBV2 with TRBJ1-1; 7 nucleotides agree with TRBD1. Germline V gene sequence: CDR1 SNHLY, CDR2 FYNNEI. This CDR3 comprises 15 residues. Trimming at V came to 7 bases and at J to 1 base, leaving 9 bases not matched to a gene. The CDR3 here is CASMDLDRTNTEAFF. The DNA for the CDR3 is TGTGCCAGCATGGACTTGGACAGGACGAACACTGAAGCTTTCTTT.

Many counts were recorded for this clonotype. J is TRBJ2-3 and V is TRBV6-1; D not resolved. This CDR3 spans 16 amino acids. Germline V gene sequence: CDR1 MNHNS, CDR2 SASEGT. V was cut by 5 bases and J by 4 bases, with 19 bases left in between. The DNA of the CDR3 is TGTGCCAGCAGTTACGAGCTCGGCAGCGTCCCAGATACGCAGTATTTT. Residues: CASSYELGSVPDTQYF.

This clonotype appeared many times. The chain joins TRBV6-2 or TRBV6-3 to TRBJ2-5; the match to TRBD1 covers 7 bases. This CDR3 is 16 amino acids long. From germline, CDR1 is MNHEY and CDR2 SVGEGT. The V and J ends lost 6 bases and 3 bases, in that order; junction bases with no gene match: 13. The CDR3 protein is CASSPTQGVVKETQYF. The DNA for the CDR3 is TGTGCCAGCAGCCCAACCCAGGGGGTTGTGAAAGAGACCCAGTACTTC.

This clonotype appeared many times. The chain employs TRBV11-3 and TRBJ1-1; D not resolved. The CDR3 totals 14 residues. Per the germline V gene, CDR1 is SGHNT and CDR2 is YENEEA. Trimming removed 4 bases at V and 1 base at J, with 10 bases between. CDR3 bases: TGTGCCAGCAGCTCCGCCGGCTCGAACACTGAAGCTTTCTTT. It is translated as CASSSAGSNTEAFF.

In its sample, this clonotype was seen many times. The chain links TRBV10-3 to TRBJ2-5; a weak D match, TRBD2 (6 bases). CDR3 size: 13 residues. Germline loops: CDR1 ENHRY, CDR2 SYGVKD. Trimming pared 6 bases from V and 5 bases from J, leaving 13 bases between. The CDR3 sequence: CAIRERELETQYF. Written as DNA, the CDR3 is TGTGCCATCAGGGAACGGGAGTTGGAGACCCAGTACTTC.

This clonotype was counted ten times or more. The chain links TRBV12-3 or TRBV12-4 to TRBJ1-5; the match to TRBD1 covers 8 bases. The trim removed 6 bases at V and 3 bases at J, leaving 13 bases unmatched. CDR3 length: 17 residues. CDR3 amino acids: CASRPDRAGGYNQPQHF. The CDR3 DNA is TGTGCCAGCAGACCGGACAGGGCAGGAGGCTACAATCAGCCCCAGCATTTT.

This clonotype has ten or more counts. The rearrangement links TRBV11-2 to TRBJ2-5, with D unresolved. The CDR3 has 14 amino acids. The V and J ends lost 5 bases and 9 bases respectively, with 19 bases between them. Germline V gene sequence: CDR1 SGHAT, CDR2 FQNNGV. CDR3 sequence (DNA): TGTGCCAGCAGCCATAGGAACCTCGAAGGCGCCCAGTACTTC. This encodes CASSHRNLEGAQYF.